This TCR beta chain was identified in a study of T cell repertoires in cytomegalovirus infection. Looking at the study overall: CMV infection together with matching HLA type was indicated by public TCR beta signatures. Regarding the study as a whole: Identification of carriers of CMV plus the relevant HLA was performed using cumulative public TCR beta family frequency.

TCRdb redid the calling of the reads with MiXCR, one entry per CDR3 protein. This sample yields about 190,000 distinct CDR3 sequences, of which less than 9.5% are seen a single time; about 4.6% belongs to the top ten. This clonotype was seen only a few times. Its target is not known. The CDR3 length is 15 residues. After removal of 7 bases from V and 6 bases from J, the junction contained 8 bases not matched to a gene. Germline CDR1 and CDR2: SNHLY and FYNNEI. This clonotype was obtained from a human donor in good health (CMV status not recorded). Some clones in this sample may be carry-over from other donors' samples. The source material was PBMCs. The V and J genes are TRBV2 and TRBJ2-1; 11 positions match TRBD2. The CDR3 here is CASIGGLAGGNEQFF. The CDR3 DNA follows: TGTGCCAGCATCGGGGGGCTAGCGGGAGGCAATGAGCAGTTCTTC.